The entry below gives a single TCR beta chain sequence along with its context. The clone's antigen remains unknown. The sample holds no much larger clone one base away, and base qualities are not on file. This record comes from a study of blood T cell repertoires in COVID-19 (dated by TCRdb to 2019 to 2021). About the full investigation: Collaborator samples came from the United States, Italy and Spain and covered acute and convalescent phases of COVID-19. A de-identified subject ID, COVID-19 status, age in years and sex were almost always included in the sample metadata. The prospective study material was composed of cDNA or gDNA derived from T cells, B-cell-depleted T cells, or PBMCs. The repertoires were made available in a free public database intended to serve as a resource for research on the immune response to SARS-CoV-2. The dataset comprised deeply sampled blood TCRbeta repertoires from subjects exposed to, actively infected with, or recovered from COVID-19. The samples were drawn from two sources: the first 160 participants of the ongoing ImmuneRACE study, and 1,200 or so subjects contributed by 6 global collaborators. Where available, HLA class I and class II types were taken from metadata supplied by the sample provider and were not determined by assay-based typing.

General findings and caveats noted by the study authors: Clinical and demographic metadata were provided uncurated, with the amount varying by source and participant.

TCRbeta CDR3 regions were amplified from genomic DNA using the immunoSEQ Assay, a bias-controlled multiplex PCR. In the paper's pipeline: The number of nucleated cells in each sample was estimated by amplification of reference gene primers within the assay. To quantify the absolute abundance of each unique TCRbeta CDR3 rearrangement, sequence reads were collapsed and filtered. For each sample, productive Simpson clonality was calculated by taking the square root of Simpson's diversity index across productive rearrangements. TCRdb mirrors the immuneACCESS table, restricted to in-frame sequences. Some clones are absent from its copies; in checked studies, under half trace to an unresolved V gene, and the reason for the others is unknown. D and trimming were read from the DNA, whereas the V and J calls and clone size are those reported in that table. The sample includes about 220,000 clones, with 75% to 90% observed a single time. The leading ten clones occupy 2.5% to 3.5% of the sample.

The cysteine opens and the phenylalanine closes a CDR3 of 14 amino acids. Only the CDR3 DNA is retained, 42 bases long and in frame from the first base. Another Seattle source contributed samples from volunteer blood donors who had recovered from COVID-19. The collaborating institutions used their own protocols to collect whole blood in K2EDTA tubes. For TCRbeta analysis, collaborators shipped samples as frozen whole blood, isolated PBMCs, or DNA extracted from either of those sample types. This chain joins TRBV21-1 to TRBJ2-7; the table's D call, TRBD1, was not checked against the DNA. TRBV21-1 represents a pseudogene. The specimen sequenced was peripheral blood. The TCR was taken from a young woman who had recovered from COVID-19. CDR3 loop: CASHKDRGNYEQYF. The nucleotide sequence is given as TGTGCCAGCCACAAAGACAGGGGGAACTACGAGCAGTACTTC.